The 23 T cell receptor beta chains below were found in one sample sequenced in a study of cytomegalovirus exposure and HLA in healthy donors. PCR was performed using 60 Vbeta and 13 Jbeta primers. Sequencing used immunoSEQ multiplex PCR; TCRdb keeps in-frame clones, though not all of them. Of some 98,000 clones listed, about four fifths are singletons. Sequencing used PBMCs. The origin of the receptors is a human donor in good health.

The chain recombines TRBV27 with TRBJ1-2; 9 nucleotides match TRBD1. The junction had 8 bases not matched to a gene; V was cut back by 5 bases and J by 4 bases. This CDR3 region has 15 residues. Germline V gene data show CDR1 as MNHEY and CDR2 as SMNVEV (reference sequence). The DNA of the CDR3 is TGTGCCAGCAGTCCCGCCGGGACAGGGCGCTATGGCTACACCTTC. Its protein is CASSPAGTGRYGYTF.

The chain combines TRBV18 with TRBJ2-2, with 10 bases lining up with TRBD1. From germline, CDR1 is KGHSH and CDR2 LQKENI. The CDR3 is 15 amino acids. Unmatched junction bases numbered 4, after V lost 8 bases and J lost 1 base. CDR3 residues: CASTRDRGNTGELFF. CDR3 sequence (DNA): TGTGCCAGCACCCGGGACAGGGGGAACACCGGGGAGCTGTTTTTT.

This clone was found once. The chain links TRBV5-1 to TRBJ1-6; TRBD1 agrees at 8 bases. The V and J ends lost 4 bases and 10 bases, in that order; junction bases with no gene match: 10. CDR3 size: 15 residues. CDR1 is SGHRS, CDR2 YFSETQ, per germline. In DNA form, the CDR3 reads TGCGCCAGCAGCGGGACTGGACAGGGAGTCTCACCCCTCCACTTT. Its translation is CASSGTGQGVSPLHF. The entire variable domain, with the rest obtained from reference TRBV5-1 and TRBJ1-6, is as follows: KAGVTQTPRYLIKTRGQQVTLSCSPISGHRSVSWYQQTPGQGLQFLFEYFSETQRNKGNFPGRFSGRQFSNSRSEMNVSTLELGDSALYLCASSGTGQGVSPLHFGNGTRLTVT.

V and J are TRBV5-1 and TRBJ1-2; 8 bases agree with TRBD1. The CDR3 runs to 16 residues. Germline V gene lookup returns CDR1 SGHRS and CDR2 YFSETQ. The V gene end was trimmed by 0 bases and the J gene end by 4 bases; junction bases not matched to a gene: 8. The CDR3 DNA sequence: TGCGCCAGCAGCTTGGGGGGTGGGACAGGAGGCTATGGCTACACCTTC. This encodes CASSLGGGTGGYGYTF.

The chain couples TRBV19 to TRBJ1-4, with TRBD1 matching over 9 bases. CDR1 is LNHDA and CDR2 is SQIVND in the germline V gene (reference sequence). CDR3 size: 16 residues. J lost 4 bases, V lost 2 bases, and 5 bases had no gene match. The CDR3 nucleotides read TGTGCCAGTAGTATATCGACAGGGGGTAGTAATGAAAAACTGTTTTTT. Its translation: CASSISTGGSNEKLFF.

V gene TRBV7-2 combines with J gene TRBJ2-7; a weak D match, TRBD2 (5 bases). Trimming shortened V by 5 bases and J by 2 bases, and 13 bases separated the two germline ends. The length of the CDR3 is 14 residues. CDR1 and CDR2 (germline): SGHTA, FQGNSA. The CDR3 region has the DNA TGTGCCAGCAGCCTTCTCCGGGGTGCCTACGAGCAGTACTTC. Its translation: CASSLLRGAYEQYF.

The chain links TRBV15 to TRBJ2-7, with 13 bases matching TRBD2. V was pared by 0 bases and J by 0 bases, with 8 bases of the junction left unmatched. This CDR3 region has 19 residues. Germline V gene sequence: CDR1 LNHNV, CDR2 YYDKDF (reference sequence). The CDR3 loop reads CATSREGGLAGSNSYEQYF. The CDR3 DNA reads TGTGCCACCAGCAGAGAAGGGGGACTAGCGGGAAGCAACTCCTACGAGCAGTACTTC.

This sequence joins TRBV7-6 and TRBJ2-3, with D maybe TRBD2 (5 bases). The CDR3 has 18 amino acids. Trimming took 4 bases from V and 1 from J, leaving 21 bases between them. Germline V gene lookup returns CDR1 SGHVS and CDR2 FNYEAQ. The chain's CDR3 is CASSSVILGPPGTDTQYF. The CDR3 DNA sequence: TGTGCCAGCAGCTCTGTCATACTAGGTCCCCCCGGCACAGATACGCAGTATTTT. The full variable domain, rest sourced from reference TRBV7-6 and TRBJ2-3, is GAGVSQSPRYKVTKRGQDVALRCDPISGHVSLYWYRQALGQGPEFLTYFNYEAQQDKSGLPNDRFSAERPEGSISTLTIQRTEQRDSAMYRCASSSVILGPPGTDTQYFGPGTRLTVL.

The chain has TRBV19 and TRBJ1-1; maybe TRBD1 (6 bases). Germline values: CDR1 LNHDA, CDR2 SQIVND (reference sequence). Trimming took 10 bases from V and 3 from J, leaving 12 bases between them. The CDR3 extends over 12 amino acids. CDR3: CATDRSDTEAFF. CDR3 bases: TGTGCCACCGACAGGTCCGACACTGAAGCTTTCTTT. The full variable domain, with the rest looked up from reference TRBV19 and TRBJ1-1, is DGGITQSPKYLFRKEGQNVTLSCEQNLNHDAMYWYRQDPGQGLRLIYYSQIVNDFQKGDIAEGYSVSREKKESFPLTVTSAQKNPTAFYLCATDRSDTEAFFGQGTRLTVV.

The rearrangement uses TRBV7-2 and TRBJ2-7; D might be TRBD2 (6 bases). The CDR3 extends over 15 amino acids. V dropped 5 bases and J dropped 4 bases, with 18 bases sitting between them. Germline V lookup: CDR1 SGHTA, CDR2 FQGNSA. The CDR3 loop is CASSVEGGEIYEQYF. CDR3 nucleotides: TGTGCCAGCAGCGTCGAAGGCGGGGAAATTTACGAGCAGTACTTC.

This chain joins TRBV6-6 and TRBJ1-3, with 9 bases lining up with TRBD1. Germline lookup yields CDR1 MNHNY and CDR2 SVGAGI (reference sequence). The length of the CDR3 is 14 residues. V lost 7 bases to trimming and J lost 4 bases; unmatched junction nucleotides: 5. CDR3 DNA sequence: TGTGCCAGCACGGGGACAGGGCCCGGAAACACCATATATTTT. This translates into CASTGTGPGNTIYF.

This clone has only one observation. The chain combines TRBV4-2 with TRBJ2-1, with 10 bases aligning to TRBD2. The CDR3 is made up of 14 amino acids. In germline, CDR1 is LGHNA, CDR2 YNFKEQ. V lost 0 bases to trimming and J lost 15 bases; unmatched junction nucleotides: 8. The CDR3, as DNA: TGTGCCAGCAGCCAAGATGCCAGCGGGGGGGCGCGGTTCTTC. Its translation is CASSQDASGGARFF.

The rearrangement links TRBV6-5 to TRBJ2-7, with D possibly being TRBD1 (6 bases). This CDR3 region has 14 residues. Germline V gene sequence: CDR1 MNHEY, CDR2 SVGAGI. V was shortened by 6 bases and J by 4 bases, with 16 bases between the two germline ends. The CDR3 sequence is CASRRAQGRYEQYF. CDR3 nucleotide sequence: TGTGCCAGCAGACGGGCACAGGGTCGGTACGAGCAGTACTTC.

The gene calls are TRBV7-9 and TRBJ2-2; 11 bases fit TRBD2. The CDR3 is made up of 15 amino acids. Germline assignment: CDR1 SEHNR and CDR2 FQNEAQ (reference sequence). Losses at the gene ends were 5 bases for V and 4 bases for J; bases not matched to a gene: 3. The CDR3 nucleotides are TGTGCCAGCAGCATCCTAGCGGGAGGCACCGGGGAGCTGTTTTTT. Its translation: CASSILAGGTGELFF.

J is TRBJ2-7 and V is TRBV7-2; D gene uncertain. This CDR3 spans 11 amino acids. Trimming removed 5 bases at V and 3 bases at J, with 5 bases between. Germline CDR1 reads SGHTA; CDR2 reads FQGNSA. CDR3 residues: CASSALYEQYF. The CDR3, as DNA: TGTGCCAGCAGCGCACTCTACGAGCAGTACTTC.

CDR3 loop: CASSPIGGQQQYEQFF. The CDR3 DNA sequence: TGTGCCAGCAGCCCGATAGGGGGCCAGCAACAATATGAGCAGTTCTTC. This sequence joins TRBV5-4 and TRBJ2-1, with 7 bases lining up with TRBD1. V lost 4 bases, J lost 8 bases, and 15 bases stayed unmatched. The CDR3 spans 16 residues. Germline V gene sequence: CDR1 SGHNT, CDR2 YYREEE (reference sequence).

The CDR3 coding sequence is TGCGCCAGCAGCCAATCCAGGACAGGGTTAGTGGACAATGAGCAGTTCTTC. Its protein product is CASSQSRTGLVDNEQFF. The chain links TRBV4-1 to TRBJ2-1, with 8 bases identical to TRBD1. CDR3 length equals 17 residues. CDR1 MGHRA and CDR2 YSYEKL come from the germline V gene. Trimming removed 2 bases from V and 5 bases from J; junction bases left unmatched: 11.

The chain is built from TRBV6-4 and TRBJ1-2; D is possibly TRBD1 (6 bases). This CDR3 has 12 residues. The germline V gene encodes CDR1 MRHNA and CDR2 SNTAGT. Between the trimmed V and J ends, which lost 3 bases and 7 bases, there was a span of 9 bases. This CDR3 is CASSERGAGYTF. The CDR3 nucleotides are TGTGCCAGCAGTGAACGGGGGGCTGGCTACACCTTC.

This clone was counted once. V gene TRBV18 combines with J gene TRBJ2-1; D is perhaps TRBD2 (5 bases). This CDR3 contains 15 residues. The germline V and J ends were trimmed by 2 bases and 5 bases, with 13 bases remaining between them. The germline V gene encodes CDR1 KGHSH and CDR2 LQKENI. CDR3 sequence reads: CASSPKAKEDNEQFF. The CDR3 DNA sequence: TGTGCCAGCTCACCAAAAGCTAAGGAGGACAATGAGCAGTTCTTC.

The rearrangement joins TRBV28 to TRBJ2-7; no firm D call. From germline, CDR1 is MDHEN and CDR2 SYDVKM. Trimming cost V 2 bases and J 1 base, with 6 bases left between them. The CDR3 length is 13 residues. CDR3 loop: CASSLGSSYEQYF. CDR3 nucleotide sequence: TGTGCCAGCAGTTTAGGCAGTTCCTACGAGCAGTACTTC. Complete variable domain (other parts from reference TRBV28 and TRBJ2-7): DVKVTQSSRYLVKRTGEKVFLECVQDMDHENMFWYRQDPGLGLRLIYFSYDVKMKEKGDIPEGYSVSREKKERFSLILESASTNQTSMYLCASSLGSSYEQYFGPGTRLTVT.

For the CDR3, the DNA is TGTGCCAGCATCTCGACGGGCGGGCGAGAGACCCAGTACTTC. As protein: CASISTGGRETQYF. The J gene is TRBJ2-5, the V gene TRBV28; maybe TRBD2 (5 bases). Trimming removed 7 bases at V and 4 bases at J, with 16 bases between. The CDR3 is 14 residues long. The germline CDR1 and CDR2 sequences are MDHEN and SYDVKM.

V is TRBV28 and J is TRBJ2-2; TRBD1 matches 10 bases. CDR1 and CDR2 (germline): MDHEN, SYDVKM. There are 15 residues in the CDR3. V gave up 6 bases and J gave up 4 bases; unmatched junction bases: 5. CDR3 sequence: CASRDRGDSTGELFF. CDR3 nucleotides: TGTGCCAGCAGGGACAGGGGGGACTCCACCGGGGAGCTGTTTTTT.

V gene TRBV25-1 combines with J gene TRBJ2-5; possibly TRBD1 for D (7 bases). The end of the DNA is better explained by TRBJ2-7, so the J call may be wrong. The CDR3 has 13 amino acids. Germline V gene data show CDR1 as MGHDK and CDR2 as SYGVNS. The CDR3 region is CAAPGQRVYEQYF. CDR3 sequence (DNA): TGTGCTGCGCCGGGACAGCGGGTTTACGAGCAGTACTTC.